These 15 T cell receptor beta chains share one sample of origin, sequenced in a study of T cell responses to AZD1222 COVID-19 vaccine. Method: immunoSEQ multiplex PCR; TCRdb's copy keeps in-frame clones and lacks some. This table holds roughly 120,000 clones, 80% to 90% found once. The input for sequencing was peripheral blood, taken on day 0 of AZD1222 vaccination. These receptor sequences come from an adult in good health.

The CDR3 sequence is CASSQEVSGGAGEQFF. The CDR3 coding sequence is TGTGCCAGCAGCCAAGAGGTTAGCGGGGGGGCCGGTGAGCAGTTCTTC. This chain joins TRBV4-2 and TRBJ2-1; 11 nucleotides line up with TRBD2. V was pared by 0 bases and J by 9 bases, with 7 bases of the junction left unmatched. CDR1 LGHNA and CDR2 YNFKEQ come from the germline V gene. CDR3 size: 16 residues.

The V and J genes are TRBV19 and TRBJ1-5, with TRBD1 identical over 9 bases. The germline gives CDR1 LNHDA, CDR2 SQIVND (reference sequence). The CDR3 runs 14 residues. V lost 4 bases to trimming and J lost 4 bases; unmatched junction nucleotides: 2. CDR3 DNA sequence: TGTGCCAGTAGTACCGGGACAGGGAATCAGCCCCAGCATTTT. It translates to CASSTGTGNQPQHF.

This clone showed up just once. CDR3 protein: CASSWGQGVQPQHF. The CDR3 nucleotides read TGTGCCAGCAGCTGGGGACAGGGCGTTCAGCCCCAGCATTTT. The rearrangement links TRBV7-2 to TRBJ1-5; TRBD1 matches 9 bases. Germline lookup yields CDR1 SGHTA and CDR2 FQGNSA. This CDR3 comprises 14 residues. The J segment lost 6 bases and the V segment lost 4 bases, leaving 4 bases of the junction unmatched.

The CDR3 DNA sequence: TGCAGCGTGAATTACGGGGGCTATGGCTACACCTTC. Translating gives CSVNYGGYGYTF. V is TRBV29-1 and J is TRBJ1-2, with D tentatively TRBD1 (5 bases). The CDR3 is 12 amino acids. CDR1 is SQVTM and CDR2 is ANQGSEA in the germline V gene. The ends were cut back, 6 bases at V and 4 bases at J, with 12 bases in the middle.

The chain links TRBV12-3 or TRBV12-4 to TRBJ2-7, with D unclear. The CDR3 sequence is 12 residues long. V lost 5 bases and J lost 2, with 7 bases in between. The CDR3 DNA sequence: TGTGCCAGCAGTGTTAGAGCCTACGAGCAGTACTTC. This translates into CASSVRAYEQYF.

This chain connects TRBV11-2 to TRBJ1-2, with D uncertain. The germline V gene has CDR1 SGHAT and CDR2 FQNNGV. This CDR3 comprises 15 residues. Trimming took off 3 bases at V and 2 bases at J, with 13 bases between the two ends. CDR3 in amino acids: CASSFIAGENYGYTF. DNA of the CDR3: TGTGCCAGCAGCTTCATCGCAGGAGAGAACTATGGCTACACCTTC. Full variable domain (outside the CDR3, taken from reference TRBV11-2 and TRBJ1-2): EAGVAQSPRYKIIEKRQSVAFWCNPISGHATLYWYQQILGQGPKLLIQFQNNGVVDDSQLPKDRFSAERLKGVDSTLKIQPAKLEDSAVYLCASSFIAGENYGYTFGSGTRLTVV.

The J gene is TRBJ2-7, the V gene TRBV11-3; the D is unclear. The CDR3 sequence is 14 residues long. Trimming stripped 1 base from V and 3 bases from J, with 10 bases between. The germline V gene encodes CDR1 SGHNT and CDR2 YENEEA. CDR3 in amino acids: CASSLGRASYEQYF. The CDR3 bases are TGTGCCAGCAGCTTAGGACGGGCTAGCTACGAGCAGTACTTC.

The chain couples TRBV6-5 to TRBJ1-3; D not resolved. V was pared by 8 bases and J by 0 bases, with 14 bases between. The CDR3 runs 15 residues. CDR1 is MNHEY, CDR2 SVGAGI, per germline. CDR3 sequence: CASGVGSSSGNTIYF. DNA of the CDR3: TGTGCCAGCGGAGTGGGGTCGAGCTCTGGAAACACCATATATTTT.

The chain links TRBV28 to TRBJ1-5; no reliable D call. Germline assignment: CDR1 MDHEN and CDR2 SYDVKM. Trimming took 6 bases from V and 3 from J, leaving 21 bases between them. The CDR3 totals 17 residues. The CDR3 DNA sequence: TGTGCCAGCAGACAACTAGCCCCATCAGGTTTCAATCAGCCCCAGCATTTT. Translating it yields CASRQLAPSGFNQPQHF.

The genes are TRBV5-1 and TRBJ2-1; D might be TRBD2 (5 bases). Germline CDR1 reads SGHRS; CDR2 reads YFSETQ. This CDR3 spans 15 amino acids. Deletions cut 5 bases from V and 0 bases from J, with 12 bases between. Here the CDR3 reads CASSPDGDSYNEQFF. In DNA, the CDR3 is TGCGCCAGCAGTCCTGACGGGGACTCCTACAATGAGCAGTTCTTC.

This clone was detected once. The chain employs TRBV7-2 and TRBJ1-2; D uncertain. This CDR3 is 14 amino acids long. Trimming shortened V by 3 bases and J by 5 bases, and 13 bases separated the two germline ends. CDR1 and CDR2 from the germline V gene are SGHTA and FQGNSA. DNA of the CDR3: TGTGCCAGCAGCTTTGGCGGTGGGCTATATGGCTACACCTTC. Its translation: CASSFGGGLYGYTF.

V usage is TRBV19 and J usage is TRBJ1-2; weak D call: TRBD1 (5 bases). There are 14 residues in the CDR3. Trimming cost V 4 bases and J 6 bases, with 15 bases left between them. CDR1 LNHDA and CDR2 SQIVND come from the germline V gene (reference sequence). The CDR3 DNA follows: TGTGCCAGTAGTAGCACAGGACCAGTTGATGGCTACACCTTC. Translation: CASSSTGPVDGYTF.

The rearrangement links TRBV5-1 to TRBJ2-7; D may be TRBD1 or TRBD2 (5 bases each). The CDR3 sequence is 15 residues long. Germline V CDR1 and CDR2: SGHRS, YFSETQ. V was cut by 4 bases and J by 1 base, with 15 bases left in between. Written as DNA, the CDR3 is TGCGCCAGCAGCACCGAGGGGTCCCTATCCTACGAGCAGTACTTC. Amino acid sequence: CASSTEGSLSYEQYF.

The rearrangement uses TRBV15 and TRBJ2-1, with a possible D match to TRBD1 (6 bases). V was trimmed by 0 bases and J by 5 bases, leaving 8 bases between them. Germline V lookup: CDR1 LNHNV, CDR2 YYDKDF (reference sequence). The CDR3 runs to 14 residues. As DNA, the CDR3 is TGTGCCACCAGCAGAGACAGACAGGACAATGAGCAGTTCTTC. Amino acid sequence: CATSRDRQDNEQFF.

The chain has TRBV10-3 and TRBJ2-5, with a possible D match to TRBD2 (6 bases). Germline V gives CDR1 ENHRY, CDR2 SYGVKD. CDR3 length: 12 residues. V lost 3 bases and J lost 4, with 6 bases in between. The CDR3 nucleotides are TGTGCCATCAGTGAAGCGGGAGAGACCCAGTACTTC. Protein product: CAISEAGETQYF.